A single sample is the source of the 17 T cell receptor beta chains below, sequenced in a study of vaccination effects on CD4 cells after COVID-19. What these receptors recognize is not known. Profiling relied on immunoSEQ multiplex PCR, and the TCRdb table lists in-frame clones only, not all of them. Of about 27,000 clones listed, 83% are singletons. After expansion with viral peptide pools in the ViraFEST assay, antigen-specific CD4+ T cells were sequenced. Between days 10 and 11 of culture, CD4+ T cells were separated out. Participants were given two doses of BNT162b2 or mRNA-1273 vaccine. The specimen comprised CD4+ T cells from PBMCs cultured with HCoV-NL63 spike peptides, sampled after COVID-19 vaccination. These receptors all come from a human donor who received a COVID-19 vaccine. Some clones in this sample may be carry-over from other donors' samples.

This clone has just one count. The chain uses TRBV7-2 and TRBJ2-7, with TRBD1 as a possible D gene (5 bases). The ends were cut back, 4 bases at V and 5 bases at J, with 18 bases in the middle. Germline CDR1 is SGHTA and CDR2 is FQGNSA. This CDR3 spans 15 amino acids. CDR3 sequence reads: CASSSSWGGDNEQYV. The DNA for the CDR3 is TGTGCCAGCAGCTCCTCATGGGGCGGAGATAACGAGCAGTACGTC.

The genes are TRBV19 and TRBJ1-1; no clear D gene. The V and J ends lost 4 bases and 8 bases respectively, with 8 bases between them. CDR1 and CDR2 from the germline V gene are LNHDA and SQIVND (reference sequence). This CDR3 has 11 amino acids. CDR3: CASSRTREAFF. Written as DNA, the CDR3 is TGTGCCAGTAGTAGAACAAGAGAAGCTTTCTTT.

This chain joins TRBV19 and TRBJ1-6; 7 bases are a match to TRBD1. Trimming removed 7 bases from V and 6 bases from J; junction bases left unmatched: 6. This CDR3 is built from 14 residues. CDR1 and CDR2 (germline): LNHDA, SQIVND (reference sequence). CDR3: CASKKTGSNSPLHF. The CDR3 bases are TGTGCCAGTAAGAAGACAGGGAGTAATTCACCCCTCCACTTT.

This chain joins TRBV7-2 and TRBJ2-3, with D uncertain. Looked up from germline, CDR1 is SGHTA and CDR2 is FQGNSA. CDR3 length: 12 residues. V lost 6 bases, J lost 2 bases, and 6 bases lay in between. The CDR3 protein is CASSPNTDTQYF. DNA for the CDR3: TGTGCCAGCAGTCCGAACACAGATACGCAGTATTTT.

Comment on this clone: The same CDR3 can be traced to other DNA sequences in this sample. This sequence joins TRBV9 and TRBJ2-5; D is ambiguous. V lost 1 base to trimming and J lost 2 bases, with 6 bases between them. The CDR3 loop spans 13 amino acids. Germline CDR1 and CDR2: SGDLS and YYNGEE. CDR3: CASSVSPQETQYF. The CDR3, as DNA: TGTGCCAGCAGCGTATCCCCGCAAGAGACCCAGTACTTC.

This chain uses TRBV5-1 with TRBJ2-5, with TRBD1 identical over 10 bases. Germline CDR1 is SGHRS and CDR2 is YFSETQ. This CDR3 region has 16 residues. After removal of 4 bases from V and 6 bases from J, the junction contained 12 bases not matched to a gene. This CDR3 is CASSEPGQGERKTQYF. DNA of the CDR3: TGCGCCAGCAGCGAACCCGGACAGGGGGAGAGAAAGACCCAGTACTTC.

The chain recombines TRBV19 with TRBJ1-6; D perhaps matches TRBD1 (5 bases). Between the trimmed V and J ends, which lost 4 bases and 0 bases, there was a span of 19 bases. The CDR3 contains 19 residues. Germline CDR1 reads LNHDA; CDR2 reads SQIVND (reference sequence). The CDR3 protein is CASSTTGTSISSYNSPLHF. The DNA of the CDR3 is TGTGCCAGTAGTACAACCGGGACTTCGATTAGCTCCTATAATTCACCCCTCCACTTT.

This clone has just a few counts. J is TRBJ1-2 and V is TRBV3-1 (or the pseudogene TRBV3-2); tentative D call: TRBD1 (5 bases). Germline V gives CDR1 LGHDT, CDR2 YNNKEL (reference sequence). The V and J ends lost 2 bases and 1 base respectively, with 11 bases between them. The CDR3 length is 15 residues. The CDR3 protein is CASSQRDGSNYGYTF. The CDR3 DNA reads TGTGCCAGCAGCCAACGGGACGGAAGTAACTATGGCTACACCTTC.

This chain joins TRBV2 and TRBJ1-3; unclear D gene. There are 12 residues in the CDR3. Germline V gene sequence: CDR1 SNHLY, CDR2 FYNNEI. V lost 2 bases and J 4 bases, leaving 3 bases between the germline ends. The CDR3 reads CASSENGNTIYF. CDR3 DNA: TGTGCCAGCAGTGAAAACGGAAACACCATATATTTT.

The chain has TRBV24-1 and TRBJ2-4; 7 bases fit TRBD2. V gave up 4 bases and J gave up 8 bases; unmatched junction bases: 10. The CDR3 consists of 15 residues. The V gene's germline CDR1 is KGHDR and CDR2 SFDVKD. The CDR3 nucleotides read TGTGCCACCAGTGACCCGGGGAGGGGAGACGACATTCAGTACTTC. Translating gives CATSDPGRGDDIQYF.

This clone was picked up a small number of times. Within the sample, other DNA sequences also encode this same CDR3. This chain connects TRBV2 to TRBJ1-4, with D perhaps matching TRBD1 (5 bases). This CDR3 has 13 residues. Trimming shortened V by 3 bases and J by 8 bases, and 10 bases separated the two germline ends. The germline V gene encodes CDR1 SNHLY and CDR2 FYNNEI. The CDR3 region is CASSDRDREKLFF. In DNA, the CDR3 is TGTGCCAGCAGTGACAGGGACCGGGAAAAACTGTTTTTT.

The V gene is TRBV10-2, the J gene TRBJ2-7; D is uncertain. The V gene lost 0 bases and the J gene lost 9 bases, with 9 bases spanning the gap. The CDR3 runs 12 residues. CDR1 is WSHSY, CDR2 SAAADI, per germline. In DNA, the CDR3 is TGCGCCAGCAGTGAGTCAACACCCTGGCAGTACGTC. This sequence encodes CASSESTPWQYV.

The chain has TRBV5-1 and TRBJ2-2; TRBD1 aligns across 8 bases. Germline CDR1 is SGHRS and CDR2 is YFSETQ. The CDR3 consists of 16 residues. V shed 2 bases and J 7 bases; nucleotides not matched to a gene: 10. CDR3 residues: CASSFDETGAIGELFF. CDR3 nucleotide sequence: TGCGCCAGCAGCTTTGATGAGACAGGGGCAATCGGGGAGCTGTTTTTT.

The V gene is TRBV5-1, the J gene TRBJ1-2, with D uncertain. Trimming pared 4 bases from V and 4 bases from J, leaving 20 bases between. This CDR3 is built from 16 residues. Germline values: CDR1 SGHRS, CDR2 YFSETQ. CDR3 nucleotide sequence: TGCGCCAGCAGCCAGCAGGACGGCCCCACTTCCTATGGCTACACCTTC. It specifies CASSQQDGPTSYGYTF.

The chain joins TRBV18 to TRBJ2-4, with 10 nucleotides matching TRBD1. Germline CDR1 reads KGHSH; CDR2 reads LQKENI. The CDR3 length is 18 residues. J lost 2 bases, V lost 2 bases, and 9 bases had no gene match. CDR3 residues: CASSPRQGASPTKNIQYF. As DNA, the CDR3 is TGTGCCAGCTCACCAAGACAGGGGGCTTCGCCGACCAAAAACATTCAGTACTTC. The full variable domain, its missing parts supplied by reference TRBV18 and TRBJ2-4, is NAGVMQNPRHLVRRRGQEARLRCSPMKGHSHVYWYRQLPEEGLKFMVYLQKENIIDESGMPKERFSAEFPKEGPSILRIQQVVRGDSAAYFCASSPRQGASPTKNIQYFGAGTRLSVL.

The chain combines TRBV7-2 with TRBJ2-7; a possible D gene is TRBD2 (6 bases). CDR1 SGHTA and CDR2 FQGNSA come from the germline V gene. Trimming shortened V by 5 bases and J by 3 bases, and 11 bases separated the two germline ends. CDR3 length: 13 amino acids. In nucleotides, the CDR3 is TGTGCCAGCAGCCGGGACTGGGACTACGAGCAGTACGTC. It encodes CASSRDWDYEQYV.

This clone showed up just once. CDR3 coding DNA: TGTGCCACCAGCAGGGGGGGGAACACTGAAGCTTTCTTT. As protein: CATSRGGNTEAFF. The V and J genes are TRBV15 and TRBJ1-1; D is perhaps TRBD1 (5 bases). Trimming shortened V by 3 bases and J by 1 base, and 6 bases separated the two germline ends. The CDR3 length is 13 residues. Germline CDR1 reads LNHNV; CDR2 reads YYDKDF (reference sequence).